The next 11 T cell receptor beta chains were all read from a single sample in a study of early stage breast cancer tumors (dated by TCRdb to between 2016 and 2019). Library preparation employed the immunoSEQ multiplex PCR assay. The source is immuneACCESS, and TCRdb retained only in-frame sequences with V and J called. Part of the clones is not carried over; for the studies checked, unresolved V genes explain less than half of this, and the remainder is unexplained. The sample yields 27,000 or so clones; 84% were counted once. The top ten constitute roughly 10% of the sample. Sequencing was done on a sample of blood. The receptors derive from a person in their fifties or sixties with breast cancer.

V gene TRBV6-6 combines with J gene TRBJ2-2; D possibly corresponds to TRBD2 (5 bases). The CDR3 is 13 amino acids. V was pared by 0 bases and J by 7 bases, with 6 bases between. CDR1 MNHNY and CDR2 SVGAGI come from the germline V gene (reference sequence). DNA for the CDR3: TGTGCCAGCAGTTACTCCGGGGACGGGGAGCTGTTTTTT. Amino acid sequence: CASSYSGDGELFF.

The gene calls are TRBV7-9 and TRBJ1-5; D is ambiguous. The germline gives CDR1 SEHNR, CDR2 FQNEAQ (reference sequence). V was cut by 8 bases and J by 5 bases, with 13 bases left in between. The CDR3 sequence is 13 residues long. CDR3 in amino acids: CASSLGSYQPQHF. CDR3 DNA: TGTGCCAGCTCCTTGGGCAGTTATCAGCCCCAGCATTTT.

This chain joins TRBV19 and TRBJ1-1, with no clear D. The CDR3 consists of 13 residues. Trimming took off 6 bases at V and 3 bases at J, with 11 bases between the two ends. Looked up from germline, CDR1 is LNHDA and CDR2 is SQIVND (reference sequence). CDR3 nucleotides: TGTGCCAGTAGGGGTCGGCTGGACACTGAAGCTTTCTTT. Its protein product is CASRGRLDTEAFF.

CDR3 sequence: CASSLFSGGPVNEQFF. CDR3 DNA: TGTGCCAGCAGCTTATTTTCGGGAGGGCCCGTCAATGAGCAGTTCTTC. The chain carries TRBV7-9 and TRBJ2-1; TRBD2 matches 8 bases. The ends lost 2 bases at V and 6 bases at J; junction bases unmatched: 9. Germline values: CDR1 SEHNR, CDR2 FQNEAQ (reference sequence). There are 16 residues in the CDR3.

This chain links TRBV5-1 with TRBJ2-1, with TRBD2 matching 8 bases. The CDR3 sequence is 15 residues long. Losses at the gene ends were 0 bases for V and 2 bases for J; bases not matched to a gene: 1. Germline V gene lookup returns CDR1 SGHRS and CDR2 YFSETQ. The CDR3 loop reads CASSLATSAYNEQFF. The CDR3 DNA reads TGCGCCAGCAGCTTGGCGACTAGCGCCTACAATGAGCAGTTCTTC.

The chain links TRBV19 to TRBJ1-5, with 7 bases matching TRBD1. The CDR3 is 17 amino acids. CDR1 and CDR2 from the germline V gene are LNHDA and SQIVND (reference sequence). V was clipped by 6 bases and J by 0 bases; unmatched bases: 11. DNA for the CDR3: TGTGCCAGTAGGATGTTGACAGGGAGATATAGCAATCAGCCCCAGCATTTT. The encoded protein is CASRMLTGRYSNQPQHF.

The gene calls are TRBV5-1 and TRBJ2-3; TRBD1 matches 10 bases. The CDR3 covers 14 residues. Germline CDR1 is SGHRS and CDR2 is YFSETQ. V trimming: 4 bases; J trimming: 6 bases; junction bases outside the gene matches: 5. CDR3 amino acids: CASSEGTGADTQYF. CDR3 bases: TGCGCCAGCAGCGAGGGGACAGGGGCCGATACGCAGTATTTT.

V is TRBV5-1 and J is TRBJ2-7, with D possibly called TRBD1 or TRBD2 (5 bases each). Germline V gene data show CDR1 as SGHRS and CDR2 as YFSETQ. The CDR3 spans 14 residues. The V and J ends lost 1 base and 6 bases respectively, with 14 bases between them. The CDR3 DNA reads TGCGCCAGCAGCTTGTCCGGGGCCCGCTTCGAGCAGTACTTC. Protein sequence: CASSLSGARFEQYF.

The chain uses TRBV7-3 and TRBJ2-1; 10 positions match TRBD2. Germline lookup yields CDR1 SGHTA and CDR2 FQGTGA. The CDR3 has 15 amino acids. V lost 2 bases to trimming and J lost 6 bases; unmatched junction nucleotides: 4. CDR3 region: CASSLSSGGANEQFF. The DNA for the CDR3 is TGTGCCAGCAGCTTATCCAGCGGGGGGGCCAATGAGCAGTTCTTC.

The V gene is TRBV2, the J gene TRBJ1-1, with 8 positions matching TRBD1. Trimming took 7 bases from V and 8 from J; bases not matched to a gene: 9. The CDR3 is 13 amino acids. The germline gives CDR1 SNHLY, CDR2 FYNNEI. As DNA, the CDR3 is TGTGCCAGCAAAGCCAGGGGGCTTCCCGAAGCTTTCTTT. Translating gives CASKARGLPEAFF.

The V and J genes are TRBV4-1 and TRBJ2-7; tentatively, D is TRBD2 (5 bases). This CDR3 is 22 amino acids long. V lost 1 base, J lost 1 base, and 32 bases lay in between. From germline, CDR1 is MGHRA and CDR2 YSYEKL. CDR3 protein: CASSQGEMEMLSVIGSSYEQYF. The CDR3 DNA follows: TGCGCCAGCAGCCAAGGGGAGATGGAGATGTTAAGCGTAATTGGTAGTTCCTACGAGCAGTACTTC.